The 26 T cell receptor beta chains reported below all come from one sample, sequenced in a study of chemoradiotherapy in HPV16-positive cancers. The table came from immunoSEQ multiplex PCR; TCRdb's copy has only in-frame clones and leaves some out. The data show fewer than 25,000 clones, with around two thirds seen just once and around 2.7% held by the top ten. Sampling was done from a patient who underwent chemoradiotherapy. Every receptor here comes from a human donor with HPV-associated anogenital cancer.

The V gene is TRBV28, the J gene TRBJ1-3, with D tentatively TRBD1 (5 bases). Germline values: CDR1 MDHEN, CDR2 SYDVKM. CDR3 length: 15 residues. V gave up 1 base and J gave up 4 bases, with 11 bases separating them. Here the CDR3 reads CASSLFEGPGNTIYF. DNA of the CDR3: TGTGCCAGCAGTTTATTTGAGGGGCCCGGAAACACCATATATTTT.

The chain uses TRBV15 and TRBJ2-6; 7 bases map to TRBD1. V dropped 0 bases and J dropped 2; count of bases not matched to a gene: 22. Germline loops: CDR1 LNHNV, CDR2 YYDKDF (reference sequence). The CDR3 is 23 amino acids. For the CDR3, the DNA is TGTGCCACCAGCAGAGATCTGGTATATGTTGACAGGGTAAAACTCCCTGGGGCCAACGTCCTGACTTTC. It is translated as CATSRDLVYVDRVKLPGANVLTF.

The CDR3 DNA reads TGTGCCTGGAGCATGAAGCCGTTATCTGGGGCCAACGTCCTGACTTTC. Its translation is CAWSMKPLSGANVLTF. The gene calls are TRBV30 and TRBJ2-6; D not resolved. The germline V gene encodes CDR1 GTSNPN and CDR2 SVGIG (reference sequence). The CDR3 loop spans 16 amino acids. V was cut by 3 bases and J by 1 base, with 13 bases left in between. The entire variable domain, with the rest obtained from reference TRBV30 and TRBJ2-6, is as follows: SQTIHQWPATLVQPVGSPLSLECTVEGTSNPNLYWYRQAAGRGLQLLFYSVGIGQISSEVPQNLSASRPQDRQFILSSKKLLLSDSGFYLCAWSMKPLSGANVLTFGAGSRLTVL.

The chain combines TRBV21-1 with TRBJ1-5; the table gives TRBD1 as D, unverified against the DNA. TRBV21-1 is noted as a pseudogene. This CDR3 comprises 16 residues. The CDR3: CASSFAARGIHQPQHF. The CDR3, as DNA: TGTGCCAGCAGCTTCGCGGCCAGGGGAATCCATCAGCCCCAGCATTTT.

V gene TRBV19 combines with J gene TRBJ1-1; D gene ambiguous. Trimming left V 3 bases short and J 5 bases short, with 13 bases between. Germline CDR1 reads LNHDA; CDR2 reads SQIVND (reference sequence). There are 14 residues in the CDR3. CDR3: CASSISSRGTEAFF. The DNA of the CDR3 is TGTGCCAGTAGTATCTCCTCCCGAGGGACTGAAGCTTTCTTT. Based on the CDR3 plus reference TRBV19 and TRBJ1-1, the full variable domain is DGGITQSPKYLFRKEGQNVTLSCEQNLNHDAMYWYRQDPGQGLRLIYYSQIVNDFQKGDIAEGYSVSREKKESFPLTVTSAQKNPTAFYLCASSISSRGTEAFFGQGTRLTVV.

This chain uses TRBV7-9 with TRBJ2-5, with D possibly being TRBD2 (5 bases). Germline CDR1 and CDR2: SEHNR and FQNEAQ (reference sequence). The CDR3 contains 13 residues. The germline V and J ends were trimmed by 2 bases and 10 bases, with 14 bases remaining between them. The CDR3 coding sequence is TGTGCCAGCAGCTTACCCCCGGACTGGGGCCAGTACTTC. Translation: CASSLPPDWGQYF. Complete variable domain (other parts from reference TRBV7-9 and TRBJ2-5): DTGVSQNPRHKITKRGQNVTFRCDPISEHNRLYWYRQTLGQGPEFLTYFQNEAQLEKSRLLSDRFSAERPKGSFSTLEIQRTEQGDSAMYLCASSLPPDWGQYFGPGTRLLVL.

The genes are TRBV6-6 and TRBJ2-3; D perhaps matches TRBD2 (6 bases). The length of the CDR3 is 14 residues. Per the germline V gene, CDR1 is MNHNY and CDR2 is SVGAGI (reference sequence). Trimming took off 1 base at V and 2 bases at J, with 7 bases between the two ends. The CDR3 region has the DNA TGTGCCAGCAGTTACTGGCGGGACACAGATACGCAGTATTTT. The encoded protein is CASSYWRDTDTQYF.

In the case of this clone: The sample contains more than one DNA sequence encoding this CDR3. This chain links TRBV18 with TRBJ2-5; D is undetermined. V dropped 4 bases and J dropped 1 base, with 7 bases sitting between them. The CDR3 covers 13 residues. CDR1 and CDR2 (germline): KGHSH, LQKENI. The CDR3 DNA sequence: TGTGCCAGCTCACTAGACATCCAAGAGACCCAGTACTTC. It codes for CASSLDIQETQYF. Drawing the rest from reference TRBV18 and TRBJ2-5, the complete variable domain is NAGVMQNPRHLVRRRGQEARLRCSPMKGHSHVYWYRQLPEEGLKFMVYLQKENIIDESGMPKERFSAEFPKEGPSILRIQQVVRGDSAAYFCASSLDIQETQYFGPGTRLLVL.

The CDR3 region is CASSQWDSSNQPQHF. CDR3 bases: TGTGCCAGCAGCCAATGGGACAGCAGCAATCAGCCCCAGCATTTT. The gene calls are TRBV7-8 and TRBJ1-5, with TRBD1 identical over 7 bases. This CDR3 region has 15 residues. CDR1 is SGHVS, CDR2 FQNEAQ, per germline. After removal of 5 bases from V and 1 base from J, the junction contained 5 bases not matched to a gene.

The V call is TRBV6-6, the J call TRBJ2-5; TRBD2 might be the D (6 bases). TRBJ2-7 explains the end of the DNA better; the J call may be wrong. The CDR3 is 11 amino acids. Germline values: CDR1 MNHNY, CDR2 SVGAGI (reference sequence). The CDR3 protein is CASSSGGEQYF. CDR3 DNA: TGTGCCAGCAGTTCCGGGGGCGAGCAGTACTTC.

The CDR3 nucleotides read TGTGCCAGCAGCTTTGGACGTACCTACACCTTC. Its translation: CASSFGRTYTF. The chain has TRBV5-6 and TRBJ1-2; D not certain. The CDR3 is made up of 11 amino acids. CDR1 SGHDT and CDR2 YYEEEE come from the germline V gene. The V end lost 2 bases, the J end lost 10 bases, and 9 bases lay between the germline ends.

V and J are TRBV30 and TRBJ2-2, with D maybe TRBD2 (5 bases). The V and J ends lost 2 bases and 8 bases respectively, with 18 bases between them. Germline assignment: CDR1 GTSNPN and CDR2 SVGIG (reference sequence). This CDR3 has 15 residues. This chain's CDR3 is CAWSTRTHDAGELFF. The DNA of the CDR3 is TGTGCCTGGAGTACGAGGACTCACGACGCTGGGGAGCTGTTTTTT.

The V gene is TRBV19, the J gene TRBJ1-1; 8 bases are shared with TRBD1. V lost 6 bases and J lost 5; bases outside the gene matches: 5. CDR3 length equals 13 residues. Looked up from germline, CDR1 is LNHDA and CDR2 is SQIVND (reference sequence). DNA of the CDR3: TGTGCCAGTAGAAGGACAGGGTATACTGAAGCTTTCTTT. Translating it yields CASRRTGYTEAFF.

The chain recombines TRBV7-2 with TRBJ2-7; D not certain. CDR3 size: 14 residues. Germline V gives CDR1 SGHTA, CDR2 FQGNSA. The ends were cut back, 5 bases at V and 0 bases at J, with 11 bases in the middle. CDR3 in DNA: TGTGCCAGCAGCACCGGGCCTTCCTCCTACGAGCAGTACTTC. Its translation: CASSTGPSSYEQYF.

V usage is TRBV19 and J usage is TRBJ1-6, with D possibly TRBD1 on 5 matching bases. The CDR3 totals 15 residues. V was cut by 4 bases and J by 0 bases, with 7 bases left in between. In germline, CDR1 is LNHDA, CDR2 SQIVND (reference sequence). The CDR3 reads CASSRDLSYNSPLHF. The DNA of the CDR3 is TGTGCCAGTAGTAGGGACCTCTCCTATAATTCACCCCTCCACTTT.

This chain joins TRBV19 and TRBJ2-7; D may be TRBD1 (5 bases). Trimming shortened V by 5 bases and J by 0 bases, and 11 bases separated the two germline ends. Germline V gene sequence: CDR1 LNHDA, CDR2 SQIVND (reference sequence). This CDR3 is 14 amino acids long. In DNA form, the CDR3 reads TGTGCCAGTAGTTTTCAGGGTCCCTCCTACGAGCAGTACTTC. This gives the protein CASSFQGPSYEQYF.

The chain uses TRBV7-9 and TRBJ2-1, with a tentative D call TRBD1 (6 bases). This CDR3 spans 13 amino acids. The V gene's germline CDR1 is SEHNR and CDR2 FQNEAQ (reference sequence). The germline V and J ends were trimmed by 2 bases and 6 bases, with 8 bases remaining between them. The CDR3 loop reads CASSLQGRNEQFF. The CDR3 nucleotides read TGTGCCAGCAGCTTACAGGGGCGCAATGAGCAGTTCTTC.

The chain joins TRBV29-1 to TRBJ2-5; perhaps TRBD1 as D (6 bases). V shed 4 bases and J shed 3 bases, with 15 bases lying between them. CDR1 and CDR2 from the germline V gene are SQVTM and ANQGSEA. This CDR3 has 14 amino acids. The CDR3 is CSVARGQTEETQYF. The CDR3 bases are TGCAGCGTTGCCCGAGGACAGACGGAAGAGACCCAGTACTTC.

This clone has a handful of counts. This rearrangement joins TRBV6-5 to TRBJ1-1; no clear D gene. The germline gives CDR1 MNHEY, CDR2 SVGAGI. V lost 2 bases and J 1 base, leaving 5 bases between the germline ends. The CDR3 length is 13 residues. In nucleotides, the CDR3 is TGTGCCAGCAGTTACGGGCAGAACACTGAAGCTTTCTTT. Residues: CASSYGQNTEAFF.

The genes are TRBV15 and TRBJ1-5, with D possibly TRBD1 on 5 matching bases. Germline V gives CDR1 LNHNV, CDR2 YYDKDF (reference sequence). The V end lost 0 bases, the J end lost 4 bases, and 16 bases lay between the germline ends. This CDR3 contains 17 residues. CDR3 nucleotides: TGTGCCACCAGCAGAGATTCTACAGGCCATGGGAATCAGCCCCAGCATTTT. It codes for CATSRDSTGHGNQPQHF.

V is TRBV5-8 and J is TRBJ2-1, with D possibly matching TRBD1 (6 bases). CDR1 and CDR2 (germline): SGHTS, YDEGEE. Trimming removed 4 bases at V and 7 bases at J, with 12 bases between. The CDR3 is made up of 13 amino acids. The CDR3 DNA is TGTGCCAGCAGCCCCTGGGGGCAGAATGAGCAGTTCTTC. This encodes CASSPWGQNEQFF.

The rearrangement uses TRBV4-1 and TRBJ2-1; 13 bases agree with TRBD2. The length of the CDR3 is 17 residues. V shed 4 bases and J 6 bases; nucleotides not matched to a gene: 9. Germline assignment: CDR1 MGHRA and CDR2 YSYEKL. The CDR3 sequence: CASSRIGGLAGSNEQFF. The CDR3 coding sequence is TGCGCCAGCAGCCGGATTGGGGGACTAGCGGGAAGCAATGAGCAGTTCTTC.

The rearrangement joins TRBV5-1 to TRBJ2-2, with a possible D match to TRBD2 (6 bases). V was pared by 7 bases and J by 6 bases, with 16 bases between. The germline V gene has CDR1 SGHRS and CDR2 YFSETQ. The CDR3 covers 14 residues. The CDR3 DNA reads TGCGCCAGCCTAGCGCAGGACGGCGCCGGGGAGCTGTTTTTT. Its translation: CASLAQDGAGELFF.

The chain couples TRBV28 to TRBJ2-5; D is undetermined. Trimming took off 6 bases at V and 2 bases at J, with 7 bases between the two ends. Germline assignment: CDR1 MDHEN and CDR2 SYDVKM. This CDR3 region has 12 residues. The CDR3 DNA sequence: TGTGCCAGCAGAGGCGGACAAGAGACCCAGTACTTC. This sequence encodes CASRGGQETQYF.

A note on this clone: Relative to the germline gene, one junction end is altered; a read error may explain this. V is TRBV7-2 and J is TRBJ1-4; D unresolved. Germline CDR1 and CDR2: SGHTA and FQGNSA. This CDR3 region has 12 residues. The CDR3 is CASSSGSMGAVF. CDR3 coding DNA: TGTGCCAGCAGCTCGGGGTCGATGGGAGCAGTTTTT.

V is TRBV7-2 and J is TRBJ2-1; the match to TRBD2 covers 13 bases. Germline lookup yields CDR1 SGHTA and CDR2 FQGNSA. CDR3 length equals 17 residues. V gave up 2 bases and J gave up 3 bases; unmatched junction bases: 4. CDR3 protein: CASSLLGLAGHYNEQFF. The CDR3 DNA is TGTGCCAGCAGCTTACTGGGACTAGCGGGACACTACAATGAGCAGTTCTTC.